Shown below are 19 T cell receptor beta chains from a single sample sequenced in a study of identical twins. TCRdb recomputed calls from the 5' RACE reads with MiXCR, one row per CDR3 protein. The data show 400,000 to 550,000 distinct CDR3 sequences, less than 25% seen once. Another study also made use of these data, one on T cells expressing NK-cell markers.

The sample was CD4+ T cells sorted from blood. Receptor source: a woman aged 18-30 years in good health.

The chain links TRBV25-1 to TRBJ2-7; D is unclear. Deletions cut 7 bases from V and 0 bases from J, with 10 bases between. CDR3 length equals 13 residues. The germline V gene encodes CDR1 MGHDK and CDR2 SYGVNS. The CDR3 loop is CASMPSLSYEQYF. CDR3 nucleotides: TGTGCCAGCATGCCCAGCCTCTCCTACGAGCAGTACTTC.

This clonotype showed up just a few times. V gene TRBV20-1 combines with J gene TRBJ2-3; 10 nucleotides align to TRBD2. There are 16 residues in the CDR3. In germline, CDR1 is DFQATT, CDR2 SNEGSKA (reference sequence). V dropped 1 base and J dropped 3; count of bases not matched to a gene: 7. The CDR3 protein is CSARGASGRSTDTQYF. The CDR3 bases are TGCAGTGCTAGAGGGGCTAGCGGGAGAAGTACAGATACGCAGTATTTT.

This clonotype was seen a handful of times. The chain recombines TRBV12-3 or TRBV12-4 with TRBJ2-3; weak D call: TRBD1 (5 bases). V was trimmed by 4 bases and J by 2 bases, leaving 10 bases between them. The CDR3 is made up of 14 amino acids. CDR3 DNA sequence: TGTGCCAGCAGTTGGGGCTACCCCACAGATACGCAGTATTTT. Protein: CASSWGYPTDTQYF.

The rearrangement links TRBV30 to TRBJ2-3; TRBD2 might be the D (6 bases). Trimming removed 5 bases from V and 6 bases from J, with 18 bases in between. Germline assignment: CDR1 GTSNPN and CDR2 SVGIG (reference sequence). The CDR3 contains 14 residues. CDR3 loop: CAWGTGTRSDTQYF. Written as DNA, the CDR3 is TGTGCCTGGGGGACCGGGACTCGATCCGATACGCAGTATTTT. The full variable domain, rest sourced from reference TRBV30 and TRBJ2-3, is SQTIHQWPATLVQPVGSPLSLECTVEGTSNPNLYWYRQAAGRGLQLLFYSVGIGQISSEVPQNLSASRPQDRQFILSSKKLLLSDSGFYLCAWGTGTRSDTQYFGPGTRLTVL.

This clonotype was counted a few times. The V gene is TRBV5-1, the J gene TRBJ2-3; D is perhaps TRBD2 (6 bases). Germline-derived CDR1 and CDR2 are SGHRS and YFSETQ. Trimming removed 2 bases from V and 7 bases from J, with 11 bases in between. The CDR3 spans 13 residues. CDR3 residues: CASSLDGRHTQYF. CDR3 in DNA: TGCGCCAGCAGCTTAGATGGGAGGCATACGCAGTATTTT.

This clonotype has more than one count but fewer than ten. The chain links TRBV6-1 to TRBJ2-2, with 10 bases matching TRBD1. This CDR3 region has 15 residues. Trimming took 6 bases from V and 6 from J; bases not matched to a gene: 7. Germline V CDR1 and CDR2: MNHNS, SASEGT. DNA of the CDR3: TGTGCCAGCAGAGAGACAGGGGGCGCTTCCGGGGAGCTGTTTTTT. Translating gives CASRETGGASGELFF.

This clonotype was observed a handful of times. The CDR3 here is CASSQETQGQETQYF. CDR3 coding DNA: TGTGCCAGCAGCCAAGAAACCCAGGGTCAAGAGACCCAGTACTTC. V and J are TRBV3-1 and TRBJ2-5; D perhaps matches TRBD1 (5 bases). V was shortened by 0 bases and J by 2 bases, with 10 bases between the two germline ends. CDR1 is LGHDT and CDR2 is YNNKEL in the germline V gene (reference sequence). The CDR3 length is 15 residues.

The chain recombines TRBV27 with TRBJ2-7; the match to TRBD2 covers 16 bases. The germline gives CDR1 MNHEY, CDR2 SMNVEV (reference sequence). The CDR3 has 17 residues. With 5 bases clipped from V and 7 bases from J, the junction kept 11 bases outside the gene matches. The CDR3 protein is CASSPSGLAGGPREQYF. The DNA of the CDR3 is TGTGCCAGCAGTCCATCGGGACTAGCGGGGGGGCCGCGGGAGCAGTACTTC.

CDR3 sequence reads: CSARPAIETQYF. The DNA of the CDR3 is TGCAGTGCTAGACCCGCTATAGAGACCCAGTACTTC. V gene TRBV20-1 combines with J gene TRBJ2-5; D gene ambiguous. The CDR3 is 12 amino acids. CDR1 DFQATT and CDR2 SNEGSKA come from the germline V gene (reference sequence). V was shortened by 2 bases and J by 4 bases, with 8 bases between the two germline ends.

This clonotype was counted many times. V gene TRBV12-3 or TRBV12-4 combines with J gene TRBJ2-2; D is possibly TRBD1 (5 bases). V shed 3 bases and J shed 1 base, with 9 bases lying between them. The CDR3 contains 15 residues. Here the CDR3 reads CASSFQGLNTGELFF. In DNA form, the CDR3 reads TGTGCCAGCAGTTTCCAGGGCCTGAACACCGGGGAGCTGTTTTTT.

The CDR3 loop is CASSLKVVRETQYF. In DNA form, the CDR3 reads TGTGCCAGCAGCTTGAAGGTTGTGCGTGAGACCCAGTACTTC. The gene calls are TRBV5-4 and TRBJ2-5; D unresolved. V was clipped by 1 base and J by 5 bases, with 12 bases between them. The CDR3 length is 14 residues. Germline V gene data show CDR1 as SGHNT and CDR2 as YYREEE (reference sequence).

The chain uses TRBV7-9 and TRBJ2-2, with D possibly TRBD2 on 6 matching bases. Germline values: CDR1 SEHNR, CDR2 FQNEAQ (reference sequence). The V and J ends lost 5 bases and 6 bases respectively, with 13 bases between them. The CDR3 is 14 residues long. The CDR3 DNA sequence: TGTGCCAGCAGCCATTTCCGGGGGTCCGGGGAGCTGTTTTTT. This sequence encodes CASSHFRGSGELFF. Variable domain in full (rest from reference TRBV7-9 and TRBJ2-2): DTGVSQNPRHKITKRGQNVTFRCDPISEHNRLYWYRQTLGQGPEFLTYFQNEAQLEKSRLLSDRFSAERPKGSFSTLEIQRTEQGDSAMYLCASSHFRGSGELFFGEGSRLTVL.

This chain links TRBV7-2 with TRBJ2-7, with D possibly being TRBD1 (5 bases). CDR3 length equals 15 residues. Between the trimmed V and J ends, which lost 5 bases and 1 base, there was a span of 15 bases. Looked up from germline, CDR1 is SGHTA and CDR2 is FQGNSA. This chain's CDR3 is CASSHQATESYEQYF. DNA of the CDR3: TGTGCCAGCAGCCATCAGGCGACAGAATCCTACGAGCAGTACTTC.

In this sample, this clonotype turned up a few times. The genes are TRBV12-3 or TRBV12-4 and TRBJ2-3, with D uncertain. V shed 3 bases and J shed 4 bases, with 11 bases lying between them. The length of the CDR3 is 14 residues. CDR3 region: CASSFLGIADTQYF. CDR3 bases: TGTGCCAGCAGTTTTCTAGGAATCGCAGATACGCAGTATTTT.

The chain carries TRBV5-6 and TRBJ2-3, with TRBD2 matching 8 bases. The V segment lost 0 bases and the J segment 6 bases; nucleotides outside the gene matches: 9. Germline CDR1 is SGHDT and CDR2 is YYEEEE. The CDR3 runs 16 residues. Here the CDR3 reads CASSLAPSGLVDTQYF. CDR3 coding DNA: TGTGCCAGCAGCTTGGCCCCGTCGGGACTAGTCGATACGCAGTATTTT.

The J gene is TRBJ2-7, the V gene TRBV20-1; maybe TRBD2 (5 bases). Trimming shortened V by 6 bases and J by 6 bases, and 24 bases separated the two germline ends. This CDR3 has 15 amino acids. The germline V gene has CDR1 DFQATT and CDR2 SNEGSKA (reference sequence). As DNA, the CDR3 is TGCAGTGCCAATCCGTCGACCCTAGCCGGGATCGAGCAGTACTTC. It yields the protein CSANPSTLAGIEQYF.

This clonotype has only a few counts. The rearrangement joins TRBV7-9 to TRBJ2-2; D unclear. Germline V lookup: CDR1 SEHNR, CDR2 FQNEAQ (reference sequence). Trimming took off 7 bases at V and 0 bases at J, with 12 bases between the two ends. CDR3 size: 15 residues. The CDR3 DNA follows: TGTGCCAGCACCCCACTGAGAGCGAACACCGGGGAGCTGTTTTTT. Encoded protein: CASTPLRANTGELFF.

This clonotype was counted between two and nine times. This chain links TRBV27 with TRBJ2-1, with D perhaps matching TRBD2 (6 bases). The CDR3 sequence is 16 residues long. V dropped 6 bases and J dropped 0 bases, with 15 bases sitting between them. Germline V gene data show CDR1 as MNHEY and CDR2 as SMNVEV (reference sequence). The DNA for the CDR3 is TGTGCCAGCAGCCCTTTCTTGGGGGGCTCCTACAATGAGCAGTTCTTC. It codes for CASSPFLGGSYNEQFF.

This clonotype was seen a few times. The CDR3 loop reads CASSLAGGSFNEKLFF. Written as DNA, the CDR3 is TGCGCCAGCAGCTTGGCCGGAGGCAGCTTTAATGAAAAACTGTTTTTT. The chain couples TRBV5-1 to TRBJ1-4; D is unresolved. CDR1 SGHRS and CDR2 YFSETQ come from the germline V gene. This CDR3 spans 16 amino acids. V lost 0 bases to trimming and J lost 4 bases, with 13 bases between them. The full variable domain, completed using reference TRBV5-1 and TRBJ1-4, is KAGVTQTPRYLIKTRGQQVTLSCSPISGHRSVSWYQQTPGQGLQFLFEYFSETQRNKGNFPGRFSGRQFSNSRSEMNVSTLELGDSALYLCASSLAGGSFNEKLFFGSGTQLSVL.